These T cell receptor beta chains were read from a single sample in a study of blood T cell repertoires in COVID-19. The repertoire was sequenced with immunoSEQ multiplex PCR; TCRdb's copy has only in-frame clones and lacks some. The table lists some 350,000 clones, around 89% of them singletons. Material for sequencing was peripheral blood. The receptors derive from a woman younger than 45 with COVID-19, enrolled during active disease. CDR3s include the opening cysteine and the closing phenylalanine or tryptophan. Each record gives: D gene, CDR3 length, V gene, J gene, CDR3 protein. D genes are given only for firm matches.

>TRBD1|13|TRBV29-1|TRBJ2-4
CSVRDRGGNIQYF
>.|13|TRBV5-1|TRBJ1-3
CASSLASGNTIYF
>.|14|TRBV6-5|TRBJ1-1
CASSSTGRNTEAFF
>TRBD2|15|TRBV5-4|TRBJ2-5
CASSRPSGGQETQYF
>TRBD1|15|TRBV19|TRBJ2-1
CASTSRGQGNNEQFF
>.|13|TRBV19|TRBJ1-2
CASTSTGMGGYTF
>.|12|TRBV19|TRBJ1-3
CASSFSGNTIYF
>TRBD1|16|TRBV10-1|TRBJ1-1
CASSESHRGQNTEAFF
>.|15|TRBV7-6|TRBJ1-4
CASSWRDQGNEKLFF
>TRBD2|15|TRBV28|TRBJ2-2
CASSPKREPPGELFF
>TRBD1|14|TRBV9|TRBJ2-1
CASSVDIRGNEQFF
>.|16|TRBV24-1|TRBJ2-5
CATSGSVRAFQETQYF
>.|15|TRBV4-1|TRBJ2-5
CASSPPGSGKETQYF
>TRBD2|16|TRBV9|TRBJ2-3
CASSVITPGGTDTQYF
>.|12|TRBV6-5|TRBJ1-3
CASSPTRDTIYF
>TRBD1|14|TRBV27|TRBJ2-5
CASSSDRGQETQYF
>.|15|TRBV6-6|TRBJ1-1
CASSYSVSRGTEAFF
>.|15|TRBV4-3|TRBJ1-6
CASSQRGILDSPLHF
>.|14|TRBV2|TRBJ1-5
CASSDTYSNQPQHF
>TRBD1|14|TRBV19|TRBJ1-2
CASSIQTGGYGYTF
>.|14|TRBV5-4|TRBJ2-7
CASSPGQPLYEQYF
>TRBD1|14|TRBV19|TRBJ1-1
CASRGTGVNTEAFF
>TRBD1|14|TRBV3-1/TRBV3-2|TRBJ1-4
CASSRGTGGEKLFF
>TRBD1|12|TRBV12-3/TRBV12-4|TRBJ1-1
CATGQGLSEAFF
>.|12|TRBV11-2|TRBJ2-1
CASSINYNEQFF
>TRBD2|16|TRBV4-3|TRBJ2-1
CASSQDGLAGLNEQFF
>.|14|TRBV2|TRBJ2-1
CASGVGQLYNEQFF
>TRBD2|16|TRBV24-1|TRBJ2-1
CATSGPTSGSRNEQFF
>TRBD1|15|TRBV19|TRBJ1-1
CASSIGGTGATEAFF
>.|18|TRBV12-2|TRBJ1-4
CASRMLGQTVPTNEKLFF